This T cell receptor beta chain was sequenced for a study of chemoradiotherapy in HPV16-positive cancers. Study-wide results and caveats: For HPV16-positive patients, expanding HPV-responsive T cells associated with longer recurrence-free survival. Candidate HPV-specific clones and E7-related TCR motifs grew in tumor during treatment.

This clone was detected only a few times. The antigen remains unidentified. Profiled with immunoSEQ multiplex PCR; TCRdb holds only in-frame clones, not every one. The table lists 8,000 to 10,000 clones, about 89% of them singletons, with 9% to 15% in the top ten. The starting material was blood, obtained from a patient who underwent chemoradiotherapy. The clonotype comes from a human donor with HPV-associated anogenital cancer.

The CDR3 is CASSRGGATEAFF. The DNA of the CDR3 is TGTGCCAGCAGCAGGGGGGGGGCCACTGAAGCTTTCTTT. V and J are TRBV25-1 and TRBJ1-1; 7 bases are a match to TRBD1. The trim removed 6 bases at V and 4 bases at J, leaving 5 bases unmatched. This CDR3 spans 13 amino acids. In germline, CDR1 is MGHDK, CDR2 SYGVNS.